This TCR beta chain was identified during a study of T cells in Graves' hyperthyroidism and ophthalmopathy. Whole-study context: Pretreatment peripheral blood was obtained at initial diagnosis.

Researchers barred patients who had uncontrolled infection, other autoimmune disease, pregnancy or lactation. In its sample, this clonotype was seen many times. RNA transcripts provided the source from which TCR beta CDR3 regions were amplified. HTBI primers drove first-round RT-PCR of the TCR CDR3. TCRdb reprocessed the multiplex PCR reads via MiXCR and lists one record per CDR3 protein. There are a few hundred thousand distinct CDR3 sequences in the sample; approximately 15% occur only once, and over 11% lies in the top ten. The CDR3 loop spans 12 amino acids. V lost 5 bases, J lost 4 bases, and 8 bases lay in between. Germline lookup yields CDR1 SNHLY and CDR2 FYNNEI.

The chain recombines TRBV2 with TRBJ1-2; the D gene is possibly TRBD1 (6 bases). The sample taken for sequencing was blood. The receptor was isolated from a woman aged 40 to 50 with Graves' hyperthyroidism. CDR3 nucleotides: TGTGCCAGCAGTCGACAGGTCTATGGCTACACCTTC. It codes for CASSRQVYGYTF.